These 11 T cell receptor beta chains were sequenced from one sample in a study of vaccination and CD4 T cells after COVID-19. These TCRs are of unknown antigen specificity. Sequencing of DNA taken from cultured CD4+ T cells relied on the Oncomine TCR Beta short-read assay. TCRdb redid the calling of the PCR reads with MiXCR, one entry per CDR3 protein. The profile covers thousands of distinct CDR3 sequences, with approximately 44% appearing a single time and 30% to 45% taken by the ten largest. The treatment denotes: 10-day PBMC culture with coronavirus spike peptide pools or control peptides (ViraFEST assay). During the years 2011-2018, before the COVID-19 pandemic, the unexposed donor's CD4+ T cells were collected. Sequencing was carried out using CD4+ T cells from blood, cultured in vitro. These receptors were taken from a human donor in good health.

A single count supports this clonotype. The chain carries TRBV6-4 and TRBJ2-3; no firm D call. V lost 4 bases, J lost 0 bases, and 8 bases lay in between. The germline V gene has CDR1 MRHNA and CDR2 SNTAGT. CDR3 length: 14 amino acids. CDR3: CASSAQTSTDTQYF. The CDR3 DNA follows: TGTGCCAGCAGTGCGCAGACCAGCACAGATACGCAGTATTTT.

The genes are TRBV19 and TRBJ1-5; 7 bases are a match to TRBD1. Germline loops: CDR1 LNHDA, CDR2 SQIVND (reference sequence). V was clipped by 4 bases and J by 5 bases; unmatched bases: 8. CDR3 length equals 15 residues. In DNA form, the CDR3 reads TGTGCCAGTAGTACCCTGGGGGGACAGCATCAGCCCCAGCATTTT. Translation gives CASSTLGGQHQPQHF.

The chain links TRBV29-1 to TRBJ1-3; D unclear. The CDR3 contains 14 residues. Trimming left V 7 bases short and J 3 bases short, with 16 bases between. Germline V gene data show CDR1 as SQVTM and CDR2 as ANQGSEA. CDR3 in amino acids: CSGAGDEVGNTIYF. In DNA, the CDR3 is TGCAGCGGGGCAGGAGACGAGGTTGGAAACACCATATATTTT.

The J gene is TRBJ1-1, the V gene TRBV6-5; perhaps TRBD1 as D (6 bases). V lost 4 bases and J lost 1, with 10 bases in between. Germline loops: CDR1 MNHEY, CDR2 SVGAGI. The CDR3 totals 14 residues. Written as DNA, the CDR3 is TGTGCCAGCAGTTTCGACAGGAGGAACACTGAAGCTTTCTTT. It codes for CASSFDRRNTEAFF.

This clonotype was seen only a few times. The chain employs TRBV12-3 or TRBV12-4 and TRBJ1-2, with a possible D match to TRBD1 (6 bases). V lost 5 bases and J lost 8, with 27 bases in between. This CDR3 region has 17 residues. The CDR3 region is CASSPRGLQGSDRGYTF. CDR3 nucleotides: TGTGCCAGCAGTCCCCGTGGGCTACAGGGAAGCGATCGCGGCTACACCTTC.

The genes are TRBV20-1 and TRBJ2-2, with 8 bases fitting TRBD2. CDR1 and CDR2 (germline): DFQATT, SNEGSKA (reference sequence). The CDR3 sequence is 15 residues long. J was trimmed by 1 base and V by 3 bases; bases with no gene match: 4. The CDR3 coding sequence is TGCAGTGCTAGTCGGCTAGCGGGGAACACCGGGGAGCTGTTTTTT. Its translation is CSASRLAGNTGELFF.

This chain joins TRBV19 and TRBJ2-3; D possibly uses TRBD1 or TRBD2 (5 bases each). Germline V gene sequence: CDR1 LNHDA, CDR2 SQIVND (reference sequence). The CDR3 is made up of 14 amino acids. V gave up 5 bases and J gave up 6 bases, with 15 bases separating them. CDR3 DNA sequence: TGTGCCAGTAGTCCCGGGACCGGCAAGGATACGCAGTATTTT. Translation: CASSPGTGKDTQYF. Supplemented by reference TRBV19 and TRBJ2-3, the full variable domain reads DGGITQSPKYLFRKEGQNVTLSCEQNLNHDAMYWYRQDPGQGLRLIYYSQIVNDFQKGDIAEGYSVSREKKESFPLTVTSAQKNPTAFYLCASSPGTGKDTQYFGPGTRLTVL.

The chain joins TRBV27 to TRBJ2-1; 10 bases are a match to TRBD2. Germline loops: CDR1 MNHEY, CDR2 SMNVEV (reference sequence). CDR3 length: 15 amino acids. The V and J ends lost 5 bases and 9 bases, in that order; junction bases with no gene match: 10. In DNA, the CDR3 is TGTGCCAGCAGTCCCATAGCGGGGGGCCTGAGTGAGCAGTTCTTC. It yields the protein CASSPIAGGLSEQFF.

The V and J genes are TRBV6-1 and TRBJ1-1; D uncertain. V was pared by 6 bases and J by 2 bases, with 13 bases between. Looked up from germline, CDR1 is MNHNS and CDR2 is SASEGT. This CDR3 is 14 amino acids long. Here the CDR3 DNA reads TGTGCCAGCAGGAGCGTGACGGTCAACACTGAAGCTTTCTTT. Protein: CASRSVTVNTEAFF.

This chain links TRBV2 with TRBJ1-1; D uncertain. Looked up from germline, CDR1 is SNHLY and CDR2 is FYNNEI. The CDR3 consists of 13 residues. The V gene lost 5 bases and the J gene lost 5 bases, with 12 bases spanning the gap. The CDR3 DNA is TGTGCCAGCAGTCTCCAACGAGGGACTGAAGCTTTCTTT. Translating gives CASSLQRGTEAFF.

This clonotype was counted between two and nine times. The chain combines TRBV7-9 with TRBJ2-5; D gene unclear. The CDR3 has 11 amino acids. CDR1 is SEHNR and CDR2 is FQNEAQ in the germline V gene (reference sequence). CDR3: CASSGAETQYF. CDR3 DNA sequence: TGTGCGTCGTCGGGTGCGGAGACCCAGTACTTC.